This T cell receptor beta chain stems from a study of Ad26.COV2.S vaccination and SARS-CoV-2 variants. Measured with immunoSEQ multiplex PCR; TCRdb has only the in-frame clones, and not every one. In the table there are roughly 400,000 clones, 90% of which are singletons. Treatment in this sample: 15 to 20 received Ad26.COV2.S at low or high dose, single or two shots; about 5 received placebo; per-sample allocation not given. Specimen acquisition occurred on day 63 following the initial vaccine or placebo injection. Findings and limits, study-wide: The placebo group had lower spike-specific TCR breadth than the vaccine recipients did. A substantial breadth of spike-specific CD8+ and CD4+ T cell responses after vaccination has been reported.

On this clone: The antigen is unknown.

V lost 0 bases to trimming and J lost 6 bases, with 14 bases between them. Germline V gene lookup returns CDR1 SNHLY and CDR2 FYNNEI. This CDR3 comprises 15 residues. This sequence joins TRBV2 and TRBJ1-2; no clear D. The sequence came from a person between 18 and 65 years old who received the Ad26.COV2.S COVID-19 vaccine or a placebo. This sample comprised peripheral blood, obtained in a trial of Ad26.COV2.S vaccine versus placebo. The CDR3 coding sequence is TGTGCCAGCAGTGAAGCAAGAGGAAGGGTTCATGGCTACACCTTC. Translated, it gives CASSEARGRVHGYTF.